This TCR beta chain was obtained from a study of beta chain features in type 1 diabetes. Whole-study findings and limits: Across patients, naive, central memory and Treg TCRB repertoires exhibited apparently greater similarity than was observed across healthy donors. Across all four CD4+ subsets, people with type 1 diabetes showed modestly shorter TCRB CDR3s.

Since all of the isolated RNA was reverse transcribed, expressed TCRB transcripts were what got sequenced. The repertoire was sequenced with immunoSEQ multiplex PCR; TCRdb's copy has only in-frame clones and lacks some. This table has hundreds of thousands of clones, around 15% appearing once. Notes on this clone: Its antigen is currently unknown.

The TCR sequence derives from a man aged 18-30 years with type 1 diabetes. Source material: naive CD4+ T cells from blood.

CDR3 DNA: TGTGCCAGCAGCCCGACAGGGGGTTACACCGGGGAGCTGTTTTTT. Its translation is CASSPTGGYTGELFF. The rearrangement links TRBV9 to TRBJ2-2; TRBD1 aligns across 9 bases. Germline CDR1 SGDLS, CDR2 YYNGEE. The V segment lost 4 bases and the J segment 3 bases; nucleotides outside the gene matches: 4. This CDR3 is built from 15 residues.